This TCR beta chain was obtained from a study of T cell responses to AZD1222 COVID-19 vaccine. Regarding the study as a whole: The study found Spike-specific TCR breadth and depth rose after two AZD1222 doses. Without day 14 samples, only post-peak T cell repertoires were studied. Most donors were white British and more were female, and clonal diversity was possibly underestimated. Among those given AZD1222, only 6 or 7 were seropositive at baseline.

The protocol was immunoSEQ multiplex PCR, while the TCRdb copy is restricted to in-frame clones and leaves out a portion. The sample records about 93,000 clones, around nine tenths being singletons. The germline V gene encodes CDR1 MDHEN and CDR2 SYDVKM. The J segment lost 4 bases and the V segment lost 3 bases, leaving 1 base of the junction unmatched. The CDR3 is made up of 14 amino acids. As regards this clone: Its target is unknown.

The gene calls are TRBV28 and TRBJ1-3; 9 bases are a match to TRBD1. The starting material was peripheral blood, obtained on day 0 of MenACWY control vaccination. The receptor's source is an adult in good health. The CDR3 DNA reads as TGTGCCAGCAGTTTCGGGACAGGGGGAAACACCATATATTTT. This translates into CASSFGTGGNTIYF.